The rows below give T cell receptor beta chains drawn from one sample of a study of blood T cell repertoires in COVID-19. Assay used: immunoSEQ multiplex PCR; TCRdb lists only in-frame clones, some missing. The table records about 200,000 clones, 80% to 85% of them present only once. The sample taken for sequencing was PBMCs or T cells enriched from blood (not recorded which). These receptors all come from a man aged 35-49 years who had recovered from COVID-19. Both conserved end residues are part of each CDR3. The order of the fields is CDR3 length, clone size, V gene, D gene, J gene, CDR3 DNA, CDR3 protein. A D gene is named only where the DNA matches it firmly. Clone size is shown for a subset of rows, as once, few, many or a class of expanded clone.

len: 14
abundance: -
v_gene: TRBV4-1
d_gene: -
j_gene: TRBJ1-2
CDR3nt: TGCGCCAGCAGCCAAGAGCGGGGCTACTATGGCTACACCTTC
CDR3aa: CASSQERGYYGYTF

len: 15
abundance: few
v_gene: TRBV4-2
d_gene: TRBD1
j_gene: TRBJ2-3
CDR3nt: TGTGCCAGCAGCCAACAGGGGGTAGGCACAGATACGCAGTATTTT
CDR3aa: CASSQQGVGTDTQYF

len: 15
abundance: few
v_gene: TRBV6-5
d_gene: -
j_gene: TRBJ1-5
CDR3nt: TGTGCCAGCAGTCCGACTACCCCGGGGAGTCAGCCCCAGCATTTT
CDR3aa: CASSPTTPGSQPQHF

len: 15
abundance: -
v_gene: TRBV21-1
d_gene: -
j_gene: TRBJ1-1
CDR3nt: TGTGCCAGCAGCAAAGATGAGAGGGTACGGACTGAAGCTTTCTTT
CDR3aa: CASSKDERVRTEAFF

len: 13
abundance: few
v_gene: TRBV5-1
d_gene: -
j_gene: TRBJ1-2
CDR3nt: TGCGCCAGCAGCCAAGGGGATGGGTATGGCTACACCTTC
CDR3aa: CASSQGDGYGYTF

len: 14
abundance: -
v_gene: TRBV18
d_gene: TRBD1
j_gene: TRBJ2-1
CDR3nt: TGTGCCAGCTCACCACGGGGACAGGACAATGAGCAGTTCTTC
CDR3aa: CASSPRGQDNEQFF

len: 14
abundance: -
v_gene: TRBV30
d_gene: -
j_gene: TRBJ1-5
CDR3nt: TGTGCCTGGAGTGTCGGGGGACCTAATCAGCCCCAGCATTTT
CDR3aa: CAWSVGGPNQPQHF

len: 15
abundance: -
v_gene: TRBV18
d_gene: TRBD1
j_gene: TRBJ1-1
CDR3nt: TGTGCCAGCTCACCGGACAGGGGGCGCGGAGGAGGCGCTTTCTTT
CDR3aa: CASSPDRGRGGGAFF

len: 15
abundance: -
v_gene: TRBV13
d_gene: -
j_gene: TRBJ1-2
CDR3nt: TGTGCCAGCAGCTTTGGGGGCCTCGGCAGGCAAGGCTACACCTTC
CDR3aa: CASSFGGLGRQGYTF

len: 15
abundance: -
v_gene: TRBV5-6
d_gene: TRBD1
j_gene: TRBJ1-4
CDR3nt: TGTGCCAGCAGCTTGGTGGGACAGCGGAATGAAAAACTGTTTTTT
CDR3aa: CASSLVGQRNEKLFF

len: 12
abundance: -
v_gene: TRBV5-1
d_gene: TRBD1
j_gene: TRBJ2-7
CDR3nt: TGCGCCAGCAGCTGGACAGGGGACGAGCAGTACTTC
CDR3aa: CASSWTGDEQYF

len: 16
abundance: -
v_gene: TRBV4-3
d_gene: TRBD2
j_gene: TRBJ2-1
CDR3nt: TGCGCCAGCAGCCAAGATTGGGGGGGGGTATACAATGAGCAGTTCTTC
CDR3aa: CASSQDWGGVYNEQFF

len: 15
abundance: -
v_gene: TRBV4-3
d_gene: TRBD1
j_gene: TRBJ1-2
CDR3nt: TGCGCCAGCAGCCCCACGGACAGGAAGGAGCGAGGCTACACCTTC
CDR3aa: CASSPTDRKERGYTF

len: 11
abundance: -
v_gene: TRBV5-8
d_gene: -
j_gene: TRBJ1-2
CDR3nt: TGTGCCAGCAGCTTGTTGAGGGGCTACACCTTC
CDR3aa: CASSLLRGYTF

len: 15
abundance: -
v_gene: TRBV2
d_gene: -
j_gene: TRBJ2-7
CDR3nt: TGTGCCAGCAGTGAAAGACGGGGAGAATTCTACGAGCAGTACTTC
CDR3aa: CASSERRGEFYEQYF

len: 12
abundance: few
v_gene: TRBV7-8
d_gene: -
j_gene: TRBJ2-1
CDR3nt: TGTGCCAGCAACAGCTACTACAATGAGCAGTTCTTC
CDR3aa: CASNSYYNEQFF

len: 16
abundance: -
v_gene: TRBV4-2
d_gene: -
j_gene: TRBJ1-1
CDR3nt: TGTGCCAGCAGCCAAGAGGGGGGACGGGTGAACACTGAAGCTTTCTTT
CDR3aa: CASSQEGGRVNTEAFF

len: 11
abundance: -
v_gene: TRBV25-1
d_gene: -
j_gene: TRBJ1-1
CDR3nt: TGTGCCAGCAGGTCTCGCACTGAAGCTTTCTTT
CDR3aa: CASRSRTEAFF

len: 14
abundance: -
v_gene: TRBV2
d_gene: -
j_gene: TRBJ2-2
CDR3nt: TGTGCCAGCAGTCCTTTCTTAGCCACCGGGGAGCTGTTTTTT
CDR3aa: CASSPFLATGELFF

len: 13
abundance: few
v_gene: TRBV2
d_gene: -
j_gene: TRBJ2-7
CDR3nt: TGTGCCAGCACGCGGCGGGAACACTACGAGCAGTACTTC
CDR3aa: CASTRREHYEQYF

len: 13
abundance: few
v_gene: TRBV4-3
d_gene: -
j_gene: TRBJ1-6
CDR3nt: TGCGCCAGCAGCCAAGAGAAGCTGGCACCCCTCCACTTT
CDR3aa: CASSQEKLAPLHF

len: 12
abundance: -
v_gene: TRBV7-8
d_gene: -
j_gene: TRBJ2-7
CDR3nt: TGTGCCAGCAGCCCTCGGGGGTACGAGCAGTACTTC
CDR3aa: CASSPRGYEQYF

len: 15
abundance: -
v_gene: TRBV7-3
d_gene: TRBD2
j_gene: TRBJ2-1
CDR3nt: TGTGCCAGCAGCTTGCAGGGGACTAGCAAAAATGAGCAGTTCTTC
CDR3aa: CASSLQGTSKNEQFF

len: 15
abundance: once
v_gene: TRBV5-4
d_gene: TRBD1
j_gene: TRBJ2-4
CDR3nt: TGTGCCAGCAGCAAGGACAGGGCTAACAAAAACATTCAGTACTTC
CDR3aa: CASSKDRANKNIQYF

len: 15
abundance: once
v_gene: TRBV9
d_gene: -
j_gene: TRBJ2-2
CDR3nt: TGTGCCAGCAGCGCAACAGGGTCTTTGACCGGGGAGCTGTTTTTT
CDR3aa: CASSATGSLTGELFF

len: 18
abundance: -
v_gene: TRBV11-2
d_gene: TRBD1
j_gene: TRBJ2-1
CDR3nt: TGTGCCAGCAGCTTAGGGGGGGCCGGGACAGGGATTTTTTATGAGCAGTTCTTC
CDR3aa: CASSLGGAGTGIFYEQFF

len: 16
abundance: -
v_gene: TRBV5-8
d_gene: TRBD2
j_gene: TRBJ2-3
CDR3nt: TGTGCCAGCAGCTCACGGACTAGCTTCAGTTTAGATACGCAGTATTTT
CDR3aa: CASSSRTSFSLDTQYF

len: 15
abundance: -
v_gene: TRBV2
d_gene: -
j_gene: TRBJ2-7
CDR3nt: TGTGCCAGCAGTGAACAGGGGCACCCTACCTACGAGCAGTACTTC
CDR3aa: CASSEQGHPTYEQYF

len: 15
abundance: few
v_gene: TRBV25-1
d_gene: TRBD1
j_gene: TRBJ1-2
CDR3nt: TGTGCCAGCAGTGAATTGGGGACAGGGAGCTATGGCTACACCTTC
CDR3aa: CASSELGTGSYGYTF

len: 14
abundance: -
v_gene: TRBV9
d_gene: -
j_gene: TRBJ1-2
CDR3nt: TGTGCCAGCAGCCTCCGCCCGGGAAACTATGGCTACACCTTC
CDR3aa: CASSLRPGNYGYTF

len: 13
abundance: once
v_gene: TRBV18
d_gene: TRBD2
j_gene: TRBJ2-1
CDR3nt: TGTGCCAGCTCAAGAAGCGGGGGCAATGAGCAGTTCTTC
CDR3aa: CASSRSGGNEQFF

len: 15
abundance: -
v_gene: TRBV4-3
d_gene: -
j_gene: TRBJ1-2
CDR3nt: TGCGCCAGCAGCCAAGGGACTTTAATGGGCTATGGCTACACCTTC
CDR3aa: CASSQGTLMGYGYTF

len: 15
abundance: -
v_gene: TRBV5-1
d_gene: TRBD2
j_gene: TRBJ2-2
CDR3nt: TGCGCCAGCAGAGGGGCGGGAGCGAACACCGGGGAGCTGTTTTTT
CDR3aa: CASRGAGANTGELFF

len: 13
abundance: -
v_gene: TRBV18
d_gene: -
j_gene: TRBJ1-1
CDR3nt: TGTGCCAGCTCACCAGTAAGCGGCACTGAAGCTTTCTTT
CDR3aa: CASSPVSGTEAFF

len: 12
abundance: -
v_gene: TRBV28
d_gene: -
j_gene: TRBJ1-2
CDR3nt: TGTGCCAGCGGCAGTTCTAACTATGGCTACACCTTC
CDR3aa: CASGSSNYGYTF

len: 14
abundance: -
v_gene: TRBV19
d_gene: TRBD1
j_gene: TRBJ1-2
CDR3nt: TGTGCCAGTAGTCCACGACAGGGGAACTATGGCTACACCTTC
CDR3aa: CASSPRQGNYGYTF

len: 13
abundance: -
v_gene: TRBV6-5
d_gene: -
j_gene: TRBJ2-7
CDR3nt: TGTGCCAGCAGTTACTCTCAGGGTTACGAGCAGTACTTC
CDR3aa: CASSYSQGYEQYF

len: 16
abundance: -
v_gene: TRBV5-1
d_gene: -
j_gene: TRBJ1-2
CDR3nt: TGCGCCAGCAGCTTCGGTCGACAGGCTTTTAACTATGGCTACACCTTC
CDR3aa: CASSFGRQAFNYGYTF

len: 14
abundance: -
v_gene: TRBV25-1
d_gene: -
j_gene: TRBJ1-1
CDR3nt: TGTGCCAGCAGCCACGCAGGGAGGATCCCTGAAGCTTTCTTT
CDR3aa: CASSHAGRIPEAFF

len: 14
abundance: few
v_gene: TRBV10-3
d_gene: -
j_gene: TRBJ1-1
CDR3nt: TGTGCCATCAGTCAAAGAACAGAGAACACTGAAGCTTTCTTT
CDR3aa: CAISQRTENTEAFF

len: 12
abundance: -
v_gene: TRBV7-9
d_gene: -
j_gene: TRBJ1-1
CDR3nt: TGTGCCAGCAGCTTCGGAGGATCCGGGGCTTTCTTT
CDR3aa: CASSFGGSGAFF

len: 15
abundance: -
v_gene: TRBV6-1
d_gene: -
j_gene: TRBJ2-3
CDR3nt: TGTGCCAGCAGAGAAGGAGGACAGTTCACAGATACGCAGTATTTT
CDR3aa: CASREGGQFTDTQYF

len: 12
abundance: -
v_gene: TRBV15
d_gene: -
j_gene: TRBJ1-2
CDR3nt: TGTGCCACCAGCCGGTCCAACTATGGCTACACCTTC
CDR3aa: CATSRSNYGYTF

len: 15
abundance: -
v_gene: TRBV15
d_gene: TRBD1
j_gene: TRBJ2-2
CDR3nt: TGTGCCACCAGCGGGACAGTGCGAGGTACCGGGGAGCTGTTTTTT
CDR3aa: CATSGTVRGTGELFF

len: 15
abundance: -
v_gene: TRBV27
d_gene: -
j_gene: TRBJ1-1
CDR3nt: TGTGCCAGCAGTTCTTGGGAGGGTAGTAGCACTGAAGCTTTCTTT
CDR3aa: CASSSWEGSSTEAFF

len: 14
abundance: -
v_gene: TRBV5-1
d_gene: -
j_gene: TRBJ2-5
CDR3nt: TGCGCCAGCAGCTTGAAGGCAGGGCAAGAGACCCAGTACTTC
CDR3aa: CASSLKAGQETQYF

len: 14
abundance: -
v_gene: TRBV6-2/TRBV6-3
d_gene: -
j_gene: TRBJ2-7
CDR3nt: TGTGCCAGCAGTCAATCCTGGGCCTCCTACGAGCAGTACTTC
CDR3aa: CASSQSWASYEQYF

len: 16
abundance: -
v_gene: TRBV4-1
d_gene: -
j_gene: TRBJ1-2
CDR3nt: TGCGCCAGCAGCCAAGGGTTACAGGGTTCCCCTCGTGGCTACACCTTC
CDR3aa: CASSQGLQGSPRGYTF

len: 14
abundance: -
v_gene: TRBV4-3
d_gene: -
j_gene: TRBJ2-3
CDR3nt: TGCGCCAGCAGCCAACAGGGGACGACAGATACGCAGTATTTT
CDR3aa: CASSQQGTTDTQYF

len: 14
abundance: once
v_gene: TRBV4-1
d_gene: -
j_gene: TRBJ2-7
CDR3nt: TGCGCCAGCAGCCAAGGACAGAGCTCCTACGAGCAGTACTTC
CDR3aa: CASSQGQSSYEQYF

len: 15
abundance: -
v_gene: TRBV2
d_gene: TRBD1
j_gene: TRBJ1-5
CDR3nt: TGTGCCAGCAGTTACGACAGGGGGAACAATCAGCCCCAGCATTTT
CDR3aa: CASSYDRGNNQPQHF

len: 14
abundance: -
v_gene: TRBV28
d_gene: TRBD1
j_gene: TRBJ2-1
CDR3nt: TGTGCCAGCAGTTCGCCAGGGGGCTTAAATGAGCAGTTCTTC
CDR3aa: CASSSPGGLNEQFF

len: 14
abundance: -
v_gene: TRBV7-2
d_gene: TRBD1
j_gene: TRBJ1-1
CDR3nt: TGTGCCAGCAGCTCAGGTGCAGGGGGCAGGGAAGCTTTCTTT
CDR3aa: CASSSGAGGREAFF